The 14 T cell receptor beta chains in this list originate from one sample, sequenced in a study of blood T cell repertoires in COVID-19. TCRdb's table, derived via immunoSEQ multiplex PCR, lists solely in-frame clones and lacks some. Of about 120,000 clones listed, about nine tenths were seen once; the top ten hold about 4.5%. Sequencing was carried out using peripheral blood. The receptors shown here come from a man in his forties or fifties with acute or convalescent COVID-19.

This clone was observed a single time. The CDR3 reads CSASAGGTREQYF. DNA of the CDR3: TGCAGTGCTAGTGCGGGGGGAACGCGGGAGCAGTACTTC. This chain links TRBV20-1 with TRBJ2-7; the match to TRBD2 covers 8 bases. This CDR3 is built from 13 residues. The germline V gene has CDR1 DFQATT and CDR2 SNEGSKA (reference sequence). J lost 7 bases, V lost 3 bases, and 8 bases had no gene match.

The CDR3 is CASSLGTGADNEQFF. CDR3 in DNA: TGTGCCAGCAGCTTGGGGACAGGGGCTGACAATGAGCAGTTCTTC. The gene calls are TRBV9 and TRBJ2-1; TRBD1 matches 10 bases. The CDR3 contains 15 residues. V was pared by 4 bases and J by 5 bases, with 6 bases of the junction left unmatched. Looked up from germline, CDR1 is SGDLS and CDR2 is YYNGEE.

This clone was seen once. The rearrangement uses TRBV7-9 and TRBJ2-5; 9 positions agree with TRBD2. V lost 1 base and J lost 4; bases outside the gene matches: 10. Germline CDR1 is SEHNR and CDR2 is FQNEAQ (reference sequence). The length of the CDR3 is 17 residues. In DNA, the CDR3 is TGTGCCAGCAGCTTAGGGGGACTAGCCCCGTACCGAGAGACCCAGTACTTC. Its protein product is CASSLGGLAPYRETQYF.

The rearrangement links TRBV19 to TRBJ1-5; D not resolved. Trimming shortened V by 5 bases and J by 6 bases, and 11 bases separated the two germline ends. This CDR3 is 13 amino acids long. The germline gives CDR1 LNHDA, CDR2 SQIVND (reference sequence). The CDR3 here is CASSGRAGQPQHF. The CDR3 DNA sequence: TGTGCCAGTAGTGGGAGGGCGGGTCAGCCCCAGCATTTT. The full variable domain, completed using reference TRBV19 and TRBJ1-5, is DGGITQSPKYLFRKEGQNVTLSCEQNLNHDAMYWYRQDPGQGLRLIYYSQIVNDFQKGDIAEGYSVSREKKESFPLTVTSAQKNPTAFYLCASSGRAGQPQHFGDGTRLSIL.

The CDR3, as DNA: TGTGCCAGCAGCTTAAGCACAGGGGCCGAGCAGTACTTC. Amino acid sequence: CASSLSTGAEQYF. V gene TRBV11-3 combines with J gene TRBJ2-7, with 7 positions matching TRBD1. The CDR3 is 13 amino acids. J lost 6 bases, V lost 2 bases, and 4 bases had no gene match. Germline values: CDR1 SGHNT, CDR2 YENEEA.

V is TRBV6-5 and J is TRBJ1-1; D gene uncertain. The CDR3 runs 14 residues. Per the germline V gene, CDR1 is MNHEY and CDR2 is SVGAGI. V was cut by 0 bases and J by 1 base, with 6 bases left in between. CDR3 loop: CASSYSMANTEAFF. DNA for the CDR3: TGTGCCAGCAGTTACTCCATGGCGAACACTGAAGCTTTCTTT.

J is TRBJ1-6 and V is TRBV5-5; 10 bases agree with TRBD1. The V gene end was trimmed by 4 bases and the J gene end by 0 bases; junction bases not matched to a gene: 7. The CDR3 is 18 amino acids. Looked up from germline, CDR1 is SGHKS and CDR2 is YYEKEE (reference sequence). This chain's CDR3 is CASSPRQGAVSYNSPLHF. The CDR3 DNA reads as TGTGCCAGCAGCCCGCGACAGGGGGCGGTCTCCTATAATTCACCCCTCCACTTT.

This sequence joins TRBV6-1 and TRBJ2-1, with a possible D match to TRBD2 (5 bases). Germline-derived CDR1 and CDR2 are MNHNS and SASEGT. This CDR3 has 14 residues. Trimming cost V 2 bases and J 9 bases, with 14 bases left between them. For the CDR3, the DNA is TGTGCCAGCAGTGAAAGTGGGCGGGCCGGTGAGCAGTTCTTC. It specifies CASSESGRAGEQFF.

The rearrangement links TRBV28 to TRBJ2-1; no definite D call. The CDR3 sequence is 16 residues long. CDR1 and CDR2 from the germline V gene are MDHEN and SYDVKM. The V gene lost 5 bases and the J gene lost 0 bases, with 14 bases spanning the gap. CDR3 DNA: TGTGCCAGCAGTCCCCCTTACCTGAGCTCCTACAATGAGCAGTTCTTC. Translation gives CASSPPYLSSYNEQFF.

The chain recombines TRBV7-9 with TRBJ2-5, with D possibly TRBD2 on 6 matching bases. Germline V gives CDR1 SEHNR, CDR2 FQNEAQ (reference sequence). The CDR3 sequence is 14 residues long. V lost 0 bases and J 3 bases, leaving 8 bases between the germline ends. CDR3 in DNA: TGTGCCAGCAGCTTAGCCGGGGGAGAAGAGACCCAGTACTTC. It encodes CASSLAGGEETQYF.

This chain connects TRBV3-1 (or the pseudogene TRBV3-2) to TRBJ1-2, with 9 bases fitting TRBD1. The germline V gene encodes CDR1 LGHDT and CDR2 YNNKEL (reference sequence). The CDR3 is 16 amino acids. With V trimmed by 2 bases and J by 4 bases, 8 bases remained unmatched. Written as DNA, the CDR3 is TGTGCCAGCAGCCAACGCACAGGGGGCCGAGGCTATGGCTACACCTTC. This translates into CASSQRTGGRGYGYTF.

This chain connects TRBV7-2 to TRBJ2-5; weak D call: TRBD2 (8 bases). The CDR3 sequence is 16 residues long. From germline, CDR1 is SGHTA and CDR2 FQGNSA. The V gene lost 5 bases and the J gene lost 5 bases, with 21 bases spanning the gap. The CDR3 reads CASSPVAGTEWETQYF. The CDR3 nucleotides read TGTGCCAGCAGCCCTGTAGCGGGGACAGAATGGGAGACCCAGTACTTC.

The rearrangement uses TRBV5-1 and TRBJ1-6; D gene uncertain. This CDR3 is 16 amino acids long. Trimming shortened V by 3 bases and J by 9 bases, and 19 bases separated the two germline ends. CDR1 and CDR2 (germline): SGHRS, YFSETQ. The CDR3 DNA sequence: TGCGCCAGCAGCTCCACTGGTGTTCCCGAGAGTTCACCCCTCCACTTT. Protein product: CASSSTGVPESSPLHF.

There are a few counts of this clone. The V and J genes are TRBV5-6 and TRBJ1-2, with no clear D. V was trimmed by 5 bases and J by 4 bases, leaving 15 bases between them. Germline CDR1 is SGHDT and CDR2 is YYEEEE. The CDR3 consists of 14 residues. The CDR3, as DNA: TGTGCCAGCAGACGGACGGCGGGCGGCTATGGCTACACCTTC. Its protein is CASRRTAGGYGYTF. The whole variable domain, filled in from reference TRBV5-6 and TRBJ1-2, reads DAGVTQSPTHLIKTRGQQVTLRCSPKSGHDTVSWYQQALGQGPQFIFQYYEEEERQRGNFPDRFSGHQFPNYSSELNVNALLLGDSALYLCASRRTAGGYGYTFGSGTRLTVV.